Following are 2 T cell receptor beta chains from one sample sequenced in a study of human T cells and chemical hapten exposure. Time point given: patch test 2, 6 weeks after DPC sensitization. The treatment is: therapeutic diphenylcyclopropenone sensitization with weekly scalp DPC. One entry per CDR3 protein results from TCRdb running MiXCR on the RACE reads. Counted here are about 400,000 distinct CDR3 sequences, about 6% occurring once; the ten biggest clones make up approximately 5.4%. Here the sequenced sample was whole blood, taken in connection with sensitization to the hapten diphenylcyclopropenone (DPC). The receptors were sampled from a woman under 30 with alopecia areata. Some clones in this sample may be carry-over from other donors' samples.

The chain joins TRBV4-1 to TRBJ1-4; D is ambiguous. The CDR3 is made up of 17 amino acids. Germline CDR1 MGHRA, CDR2 YSYEKL. The V gene lost 2 bases and the J gene lost 0 bases, with 13 bases spanning the gap. CDR3 DNA sequence: TGCGCCAGCAGCCAACACACGGGCCGCGCAACTAATGAAAAACTGTTTTTT. Protein: CASSQHTGRATNEKLFF.

This clonotype was observed at least ten times. A junction boundary mismatches the germline segment, possibly from a read error. V is TRBV2 and J is TRBJ1-1; D uncertain. This CDR3 has 13 residues. The V gene's germline CDR1 is SNHLY and CDR2 FYNNEI. CDR3 region: CASIERAGVVAFF. In DNA, the CDR3 is TGTGCCAGCATTGAACGGGCGGGAGTGGTAGCTTTCTTT.